This TCR beta chain was captured by sequencing in a study of Ad26.COV2.S vaccination and SARS-CoV-2 variants. Study overall: Vaccine-arm donor from the placebo-controlled COV1001 Ad26.COV2.S trial. Participants got Ad26.COV2.S intramuscularly, once or twice 56 days apart. Study-level results: Analyses of TCR breadth and depth may have underestimated total T cell responses.

The protocol was immunoSEQ multiplex PCR, while the TCRdb copy is restricted to in-frame clones and leaves out a portion. The data show about 400,000 clones, about 88% seen once. This CDR3 has 14 residues. V lost 1 base and J 3 bases, leaving 9 bases between the germline ends. Germline V gene lookup returns CDR1 SQVTM and CDR2 ANQGSEA. Treatment defined: about 20 received Ad26.COV2.S at low or high dose, single or two shots; 5 received placebo; per-sample allocation not given. On day 63 after the first injection, vaccine and placebo recipients gave samples. Of note for this clone: Antigen: not known.

This chain links TRBV29-1 with TRBJ1-4; D might be TRBD1 (5 bases). The TCR originated in a person between 18 and 60 years old who received the Ad26.COV2.S COVID-19 vaccine or a placebo. Specimen: peripheral blood, collected in a trial of Ad26.COV2.S vaccine versus placebo. CDR3 sequence: CSVEVGRANEKLFF. The CDR3, as DNA: TGCAGCGTTGAAGTGGGGCGCGCTAATGAAAAACTGTTTTTT.